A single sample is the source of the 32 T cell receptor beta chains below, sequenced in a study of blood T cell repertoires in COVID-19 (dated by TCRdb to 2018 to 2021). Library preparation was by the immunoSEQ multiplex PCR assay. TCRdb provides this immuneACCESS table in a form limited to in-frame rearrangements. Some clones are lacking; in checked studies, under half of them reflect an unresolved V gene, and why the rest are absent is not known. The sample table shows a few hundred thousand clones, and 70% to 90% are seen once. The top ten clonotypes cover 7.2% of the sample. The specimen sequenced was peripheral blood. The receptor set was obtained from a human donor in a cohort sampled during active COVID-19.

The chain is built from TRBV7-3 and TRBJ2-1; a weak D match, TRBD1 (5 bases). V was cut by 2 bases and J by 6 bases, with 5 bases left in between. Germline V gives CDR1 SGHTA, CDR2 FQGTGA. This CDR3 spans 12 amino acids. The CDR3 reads CASSLQGNEQFF. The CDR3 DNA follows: TGTGCCAGCAGCTTACAGGGCAATGAGCAGTTCTTC.

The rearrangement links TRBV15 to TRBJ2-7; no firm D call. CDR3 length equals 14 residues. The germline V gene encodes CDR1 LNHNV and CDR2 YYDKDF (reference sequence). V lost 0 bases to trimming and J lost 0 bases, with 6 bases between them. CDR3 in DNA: TGTGCCACCAGCAGAGATTCAGGCTCCTACGAGCAGTACTTC. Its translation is CATSRDSGSYEQYF.

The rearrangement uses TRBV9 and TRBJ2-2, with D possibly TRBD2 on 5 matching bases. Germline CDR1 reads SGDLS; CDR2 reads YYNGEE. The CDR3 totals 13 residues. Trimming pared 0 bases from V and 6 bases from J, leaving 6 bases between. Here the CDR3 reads CASSVGGPGELFF. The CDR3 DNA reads TGTGCCAGCAGCGTAGGAGGGCCCGGGGAGCTGTTTTTT.

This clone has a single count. CDR3 coding DNA: TGTGCCAGCACCCCGAGACAGGGTCCGCCTGGCACCGGGGAGCTGTTTTTT. Translation: CASTPRQGPPGTGELFF. This chain links TRBV5-4 with TRBJ2-2; 7 bases fit TRBD1. The CDR3 loop spans 17 amino acids. V shed 6 bases and J 4 bases; nucleotides not matched to a gene: 15. From germline, CDR1 is SGHNT and CDR2 YYREEE (reference sequence).

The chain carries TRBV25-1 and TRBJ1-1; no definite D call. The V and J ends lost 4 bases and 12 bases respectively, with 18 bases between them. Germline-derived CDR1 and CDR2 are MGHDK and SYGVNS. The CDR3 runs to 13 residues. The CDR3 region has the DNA TGTGCCAGCAGTGCCGGGCTTTCGGGGTATTCTTTCTTT. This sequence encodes CASSAGLSGYSFF.

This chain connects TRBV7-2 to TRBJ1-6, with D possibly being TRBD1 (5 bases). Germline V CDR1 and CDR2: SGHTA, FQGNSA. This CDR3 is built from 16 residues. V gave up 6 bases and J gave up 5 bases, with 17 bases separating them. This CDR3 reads CASRHTGVLHNSPLHF. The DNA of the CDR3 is TGTGCCAGCAGACATACAGGCGTACTCCATAATTCACCCCTCCACTTT.

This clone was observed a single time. The CDR3 DNA sequence: TGCGCCAGCAGGCAACAGGGCCTGAACACTGAAGCTTTCTTT. Its translation is CASRQQGLNTEAFF. The chain recombines TRBV10-2 with TRBJ1-1; possible D gene TRBD1, 6 bases. The CDR3 is 14 residues long. Germline V gene data show CDR1 as WSHSY and CDR2 as SAAADI. Trimming removed 6 bases from V and 0 bases from J, with 11 bases in between.

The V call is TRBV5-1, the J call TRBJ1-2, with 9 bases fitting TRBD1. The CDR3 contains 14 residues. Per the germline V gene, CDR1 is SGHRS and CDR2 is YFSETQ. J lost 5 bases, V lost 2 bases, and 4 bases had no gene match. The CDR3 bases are TGCGCCAGCAGCTTTAGCGACAGGGGGTATGGCTACACCTTC. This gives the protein CASSFSDRGYGYTF. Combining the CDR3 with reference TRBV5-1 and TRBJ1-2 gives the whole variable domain KAGVTQTPRYLIKTRGQQVTLSCSPISGHRSVSWYQQTPGQGLQFLFEYFSETQRNKGNFPGRFSGRQFSNSRSEMNVSTLELGDSALYLCASSFSDRGYGYTFGSGTRLTVV.

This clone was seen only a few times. The CDR3: CASSFGAQDRSNSNQPQHF. For the CDR3, the DNA is TGTGCCAGCAGTTTCGGGGCCCAGGACAGGTCAAATAGCAATCAGCCCCAGCATTTT. V is TRBV28 and J is TRBJ1-5, with 7 bases matching TRBD1. The length of the CDR3 is 19 residues. The germline V gene has CDR1 MDHEN and CDR2 SYDVKM. V was clipped by 3 bases and J by 0 bases; unmatched bases: 14.

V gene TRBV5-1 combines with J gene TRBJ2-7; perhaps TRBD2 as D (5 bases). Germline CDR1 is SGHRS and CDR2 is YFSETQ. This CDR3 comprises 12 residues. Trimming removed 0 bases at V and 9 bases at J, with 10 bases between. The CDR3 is CASSLAGEGQYF. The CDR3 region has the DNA TGCGCCAGCAGCTTGGCCGGGGAAGGGCAGTACTTC.

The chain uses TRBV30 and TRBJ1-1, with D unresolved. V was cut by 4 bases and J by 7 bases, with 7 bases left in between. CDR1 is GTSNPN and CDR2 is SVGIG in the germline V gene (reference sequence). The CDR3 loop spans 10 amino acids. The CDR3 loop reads CAWIDFEAFF. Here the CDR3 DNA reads TGTGCCTGGATAGATTTTGAAGCTTTCTTT.

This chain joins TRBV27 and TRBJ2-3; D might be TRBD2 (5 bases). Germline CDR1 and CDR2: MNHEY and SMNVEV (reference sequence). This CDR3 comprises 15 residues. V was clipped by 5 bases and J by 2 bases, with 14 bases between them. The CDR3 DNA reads TGTGCCAGCAGTCTGGAGGACTGGAACACAGATACGCAGTATTTT. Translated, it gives CASSLEDWNTDTQYF.

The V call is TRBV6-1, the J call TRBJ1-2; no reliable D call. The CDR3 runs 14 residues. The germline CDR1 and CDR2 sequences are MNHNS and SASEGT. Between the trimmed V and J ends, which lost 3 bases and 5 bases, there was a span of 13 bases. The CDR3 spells CASSERRPTYGYTF. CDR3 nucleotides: TGTGCCAGCAGTGAGCGCAGGCCCACTTATGGCTACACCTTC.

CDR3 sequence reads: CASSVVSAGGYEQFF. CDR3 nucleotide sequence: TGTGCCAGCAGCGTAGTCTCGGCGGGGGGGTATGAGCAGTTCTTC. V is TRBV9 and J is TRBJ2-1; 9 bases are a match to TRBD2. The CDR3 length is 15 residues. The germline V gene has CDR1 SGDLS and CDR2 YYNGEE. The junction had 6 bases not matched to a gene; V was cut back by 0 bases and J by 8 bases.

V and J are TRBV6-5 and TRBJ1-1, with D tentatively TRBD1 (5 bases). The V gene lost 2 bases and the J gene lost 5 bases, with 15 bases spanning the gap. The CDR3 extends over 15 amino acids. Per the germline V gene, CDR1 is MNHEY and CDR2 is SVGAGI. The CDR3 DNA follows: TGTGCCAGCAGTTACGGGGGGGAAGGGTGGACTGAAGCTTTCTTT. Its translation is CASSYGGEGWTEAFF.

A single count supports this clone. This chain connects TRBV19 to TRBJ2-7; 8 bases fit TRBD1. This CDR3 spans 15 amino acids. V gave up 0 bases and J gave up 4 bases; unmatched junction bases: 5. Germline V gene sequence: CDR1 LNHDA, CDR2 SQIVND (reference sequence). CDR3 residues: CASSIDTGTGYEQYF. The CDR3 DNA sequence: TGTGCCAGTAGTATAGATACAGGGACAGGATACGAGCAGTACTTC.

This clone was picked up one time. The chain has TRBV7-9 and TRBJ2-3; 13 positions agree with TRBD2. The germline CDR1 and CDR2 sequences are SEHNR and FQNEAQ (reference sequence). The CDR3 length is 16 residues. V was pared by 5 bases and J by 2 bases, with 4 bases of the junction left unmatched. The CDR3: CASSPGLAGDTDTQYF. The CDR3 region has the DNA TGTGCCAGCAGCCCAGGACTAGCGGGGGACACAGATACGCAGTATTTT.

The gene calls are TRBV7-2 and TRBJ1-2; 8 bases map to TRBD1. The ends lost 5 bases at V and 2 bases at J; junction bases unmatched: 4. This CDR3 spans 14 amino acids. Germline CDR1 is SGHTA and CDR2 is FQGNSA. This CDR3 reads CASSPDRGNYGYTF. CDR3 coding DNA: TGTGCCAGCAGCCCAGACAGGGGAAACTATGGCTACACCTTC.

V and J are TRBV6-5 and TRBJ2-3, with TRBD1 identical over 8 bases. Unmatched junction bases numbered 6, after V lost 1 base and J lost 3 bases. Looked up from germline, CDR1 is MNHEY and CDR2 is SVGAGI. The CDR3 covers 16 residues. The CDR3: CASSYLDRVDTDTQYF. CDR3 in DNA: TGTGCCAGCAGTTACTTGGACAGGGTTGATACAGATACGCAGTATTTT.

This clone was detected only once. The CDR3 DNA reads as TGCAGTGCTATTCAGGGTTACGGCTACACCTTC. It codes for CSAIQGYGYTF. The chain uses TRBV20-1 and TRBJ1-2; TRBD1 is a possible D gene (5 bases). The CDR3 totals 11 residues. The germline gives CDR1 DFQATT, CDR2 SNEGSKA (reference sequence). V was pared by 4 bases and J by 8 bases, with 11 bases between.

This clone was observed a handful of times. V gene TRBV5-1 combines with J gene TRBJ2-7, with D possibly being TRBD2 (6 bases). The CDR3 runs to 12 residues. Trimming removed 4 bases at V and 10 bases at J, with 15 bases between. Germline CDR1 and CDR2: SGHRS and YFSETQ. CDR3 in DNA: TGCGCCAGCAGCCTGGGAGGTTGGCCTCAGTACTTC. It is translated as CASSLGGWPQYF.

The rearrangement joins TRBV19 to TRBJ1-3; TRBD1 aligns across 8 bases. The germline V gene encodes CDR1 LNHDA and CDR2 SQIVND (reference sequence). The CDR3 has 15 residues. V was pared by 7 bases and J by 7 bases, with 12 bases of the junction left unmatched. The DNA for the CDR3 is TGTGCCAGTAAGAAATCCGGGACAGGATCCAACACCATATATTTT. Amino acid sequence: CASKKSGTGSNTIYF. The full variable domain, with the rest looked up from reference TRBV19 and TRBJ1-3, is DGGITQSPKYLFRKEGQNVTLSCEQNLNHDAMYWYRQDPGQGLRLIYYSQIVNDFQKGDIAEGYSVSREKKESFPLTVTSAQKNPTAFYLCASKKSGTGSNTIYFGEGSWLTVV.

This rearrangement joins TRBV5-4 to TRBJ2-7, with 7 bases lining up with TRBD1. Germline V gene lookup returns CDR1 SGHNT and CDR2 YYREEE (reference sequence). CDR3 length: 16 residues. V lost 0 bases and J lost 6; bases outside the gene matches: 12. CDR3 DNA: TGTGCCAGCAGCTTGGACTTCGGGACAGACCTATCCGAGCAGTACTTC. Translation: CASSLDFGTDLSEQYF.

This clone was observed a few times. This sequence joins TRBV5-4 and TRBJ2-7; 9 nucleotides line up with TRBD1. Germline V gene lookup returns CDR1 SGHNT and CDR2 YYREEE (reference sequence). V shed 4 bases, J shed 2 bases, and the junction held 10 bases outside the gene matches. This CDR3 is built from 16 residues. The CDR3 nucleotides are TGTGCCAGCAGCGCCAGAGGACAGGGGAGAACCTACGAGCAGTACTTC. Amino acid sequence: CASSARGQGRTYEQYF.

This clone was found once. The CDR3 coding sequence is TGTGCTAGTGGTACCTGGGGGCCAAACACTGAAGCTTTCTTT. It codes for CASGTWGPNTEAFF. V is TRBV12-5 and J is TRBJ1-1; possibly TRBD1 for D (6 bases). V was pared by 5 bases and J by 2 bases, with 12 bases between. Germline V lookup: CDR1 LGHNT, CDR2 FRNRAP. This CDR3 comprises 14 residues.

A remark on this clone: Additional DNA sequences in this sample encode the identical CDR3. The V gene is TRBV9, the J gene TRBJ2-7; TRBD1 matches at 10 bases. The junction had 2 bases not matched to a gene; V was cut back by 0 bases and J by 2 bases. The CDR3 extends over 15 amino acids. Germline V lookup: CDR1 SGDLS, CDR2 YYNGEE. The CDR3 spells CASSVGGTGAYEQYF. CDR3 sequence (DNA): TGTGCCAGCAGCGTAGGTGGGACAGGGGCCTACGAGCAGTACTTC. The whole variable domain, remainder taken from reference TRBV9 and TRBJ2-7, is DSGVTQTPKHLITATGQRVTLRCSPRSGDLSVYWYQQSLDQGLQFLIQYYNGEERAKGNILERFSAQQFPDLHSELNLSSLELGDSALYFCASSVGGTGAYEQYFGPGTRLTVT.

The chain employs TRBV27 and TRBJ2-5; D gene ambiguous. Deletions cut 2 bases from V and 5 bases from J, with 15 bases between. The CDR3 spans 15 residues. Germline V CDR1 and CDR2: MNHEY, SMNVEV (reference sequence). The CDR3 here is CASSLGPQPLETQYF. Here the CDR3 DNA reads TGTGCCAGCAGTTTAGGTCCACAGCCCCTGGAGACCCAGTACTTC.

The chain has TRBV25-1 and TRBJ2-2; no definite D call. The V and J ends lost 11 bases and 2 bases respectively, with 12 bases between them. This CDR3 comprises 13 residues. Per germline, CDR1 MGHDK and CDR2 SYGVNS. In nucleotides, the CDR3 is TGTGCCCTTTCTGACTCTAACACCGGGGAGCTGTTTTTT. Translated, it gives CALSDSNTGELFF. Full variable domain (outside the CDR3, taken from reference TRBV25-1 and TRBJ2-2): EADIYQTPRYLVIGTGKKITLECSQTMGHDKMYWYQQDPGMELHLIHYSYGVNSTEKGDLSSESTVSRIRTEHFPLTLESARPSHTSQYLCALSDSNTGELFFGEGSRLTVL.

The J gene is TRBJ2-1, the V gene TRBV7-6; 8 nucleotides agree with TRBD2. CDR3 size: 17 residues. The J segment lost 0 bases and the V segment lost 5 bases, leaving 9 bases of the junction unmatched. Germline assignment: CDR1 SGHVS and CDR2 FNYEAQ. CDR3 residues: CASSIRLASNSYNEQFF. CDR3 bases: TGTGCCAGCAGCATTCGACTAGCGAGCAACTCCTACAATGAGCAGTTCTTC.

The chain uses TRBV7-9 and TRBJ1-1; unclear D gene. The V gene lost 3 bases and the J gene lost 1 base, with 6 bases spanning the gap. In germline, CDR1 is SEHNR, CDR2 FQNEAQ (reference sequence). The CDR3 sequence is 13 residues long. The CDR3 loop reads CASSFPGNTEAFF. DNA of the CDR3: TGTGCCAGCAGCTTCCCAGGGAACACTGAAGCTTTCTTT.

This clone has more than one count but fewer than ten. The CDR3 DNA sequence: TGTGCCAGCAGTTTAGGGGACAGGGGTTACGAGCAGTACTTC. Amino acid sequence: CASSLGDRGYEQYF. This chain connects TRBV27 to TRBJ2-7; 10 bases fit TRBD1. The CDR3 has 14 amino acids. With V trimmed by 2 bases and J by 4 bases, 2 bases remained unmatched. Germline CDR1 is MNHEY and CDR2 is SMNVEV (reference sequence).

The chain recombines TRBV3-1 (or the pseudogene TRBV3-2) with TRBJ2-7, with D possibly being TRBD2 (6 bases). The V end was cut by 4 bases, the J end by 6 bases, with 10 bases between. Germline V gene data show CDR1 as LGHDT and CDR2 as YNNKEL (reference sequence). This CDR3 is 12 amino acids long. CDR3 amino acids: CASSPGEVEQYF. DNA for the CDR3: TGTGCCAGCAGCCCTGGGGAGGTCGAGCAGTACTTC.